These 5 T cell receptor beta chains were all obtained from the same sample, sequenced in a study of cytomegalovirus exposure and HLA in healthy donors. The PCR contained 60 Vbeta and 13 Jbeta primers. Sequencing used immunoSEQ multiplex PCR; TCRdb keeps in-frame clones, though not all of them. The table includes 130,000 or so clones, 77% detected once. The specimen was PBMCs. The receptors originated from a woman between 55 and 75 years old in good health and CMV-seronegative.

This clone was counted a single time. This rearrangement joins TRBV4-1 to TRBJ1-1; 8 nucleotides align to TRBD1. Germline CDR1 reads MGHRA; CDR2 reads YSYEKL. CDR3 length equals 14 residues. The trim removed 1 base at V and 8 bases at J, leaving 6 bases unmatched. CDR3 in DNA: TGCGCCAGCAGCCAAGCCTCGAGACAGGGGGAAGCTTTCTTT. Encoded protein: CASSQASRQGEAFF.

The chain combines TRBV5-1 with TRBJ2-2, with 8 positions matching TRBD1. V lost 4 bases and J lost 2; bases outside the gene matches: 4. In germline, CDR1 is SGHRS, CDR2 YFSETQ. CDR3 length: 15 residues. CDR3 amino acids: CASSHDRGNTGELFF. Here the CDR3 DNA reads TGCGCCAGCAGCCACGACAGGGGTAACACCGGGGAGCTGTTTTTT.

Notes on this clone: Other DNA variants within this sample encode the same CDR3. The chain has TRBV7-9 and TRBJ1-2; 10 bases line up with TRBD1. J gave up 0 bases and V 1 base, and 11 bases lay outside the gene matches. Germline CDR1 is SEHNR and CDR2 is FQNEAQ (reference sequence). The CDR3 runs to 19 residues. The CDR3 bases are TGTGCCAGCAGCTTAGGACAGGGGGCGTCGACGTTAGCTAACTATGGCTACACCTTC. This sequence encodes CASSLGQGASTLANYGYTF.

This clone was observed once. The V and J genes are TRBV30 and TRBJ1-2; D perhaps matches TRBD1 (6 bases). V was cut by 3 bases and J by 6 bases, with 17 bases left in between. Germline values: CDR1 GTSNPN, CDR2 SVGIG (reference sequence). The CDR3 is 14 amino acids. The CDR3 loop is CAWSGGQDLHGYTF. The DNA of the CDR3 is TGTGCCTGGAGCGGGGGGCAGGACCTTCATGGCTACACCTTC.

The chain joins TRBV9 to TRBJ2-5; 9 nucleotides match TRBD2. CDR3 length: 15 residues. The junction had 10 bases not matched to a gene; V was cut back by 5 bases and J by 5 bases. Germline CDR1 and CDR2: SGDLS and YYNGEE. In DNA form, the CDR3 reads TGTGCCAGCAGTGATAGCGGGAGTGCTGGGGAGACCCAGTACTTC. Encoded protein: CASSDSGSAGETQYF.